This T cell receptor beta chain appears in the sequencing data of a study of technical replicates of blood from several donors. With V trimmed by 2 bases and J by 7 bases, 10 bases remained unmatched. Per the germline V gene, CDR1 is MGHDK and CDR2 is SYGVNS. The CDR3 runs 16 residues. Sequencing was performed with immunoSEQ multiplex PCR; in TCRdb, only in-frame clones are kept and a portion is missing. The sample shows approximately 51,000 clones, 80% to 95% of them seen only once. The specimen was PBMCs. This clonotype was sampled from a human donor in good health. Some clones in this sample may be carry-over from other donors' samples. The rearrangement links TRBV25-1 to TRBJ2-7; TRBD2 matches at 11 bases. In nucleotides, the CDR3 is TGTGCCAGCAGTGAACGATTGACTAGCGGGATCGGGGAGCAGTACTTC. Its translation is CASSERLTSGIGEQYF.